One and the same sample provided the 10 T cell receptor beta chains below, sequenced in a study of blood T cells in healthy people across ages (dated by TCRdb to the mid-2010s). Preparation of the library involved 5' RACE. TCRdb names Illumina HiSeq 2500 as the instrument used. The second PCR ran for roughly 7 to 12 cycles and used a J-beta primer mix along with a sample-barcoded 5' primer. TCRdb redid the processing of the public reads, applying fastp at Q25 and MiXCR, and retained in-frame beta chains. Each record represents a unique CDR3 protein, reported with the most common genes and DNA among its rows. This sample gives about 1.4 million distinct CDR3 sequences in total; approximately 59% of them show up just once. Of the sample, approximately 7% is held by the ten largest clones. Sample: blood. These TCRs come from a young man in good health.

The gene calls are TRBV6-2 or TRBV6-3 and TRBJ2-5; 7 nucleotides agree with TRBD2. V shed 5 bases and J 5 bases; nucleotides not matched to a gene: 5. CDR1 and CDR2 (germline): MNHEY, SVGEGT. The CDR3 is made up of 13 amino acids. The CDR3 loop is CASSIGGSETQYF. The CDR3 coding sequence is TGTGCCAGCAGTATCGGGGGGTCGGAGACCCAGTACTTC.

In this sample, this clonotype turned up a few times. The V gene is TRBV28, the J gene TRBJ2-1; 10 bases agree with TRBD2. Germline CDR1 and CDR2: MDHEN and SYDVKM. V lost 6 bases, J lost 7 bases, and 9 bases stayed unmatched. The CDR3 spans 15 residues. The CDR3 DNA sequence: TGTGCCAGCAGGCCTACTACTAGCGGGGTAAATGAGCAGTTCTTC. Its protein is CASRPTTSGVNEQFF.

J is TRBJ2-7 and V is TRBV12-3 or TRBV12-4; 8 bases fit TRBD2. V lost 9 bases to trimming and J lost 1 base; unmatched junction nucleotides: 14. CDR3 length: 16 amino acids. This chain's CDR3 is CASSTPGLERSYEQYF. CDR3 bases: TGTGCCAGTAGTACCCCGGGACTAGAAAGGTCCTACGAGCAGTACTTC.

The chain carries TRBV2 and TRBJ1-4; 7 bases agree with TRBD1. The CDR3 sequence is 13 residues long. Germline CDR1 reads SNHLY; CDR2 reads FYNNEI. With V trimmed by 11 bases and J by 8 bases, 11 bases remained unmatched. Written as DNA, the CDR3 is TGTGCCGGTACGACAGGGCAGAGCGAAAAACTGTTTTTT. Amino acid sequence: CAGTTGQSEKLFF.

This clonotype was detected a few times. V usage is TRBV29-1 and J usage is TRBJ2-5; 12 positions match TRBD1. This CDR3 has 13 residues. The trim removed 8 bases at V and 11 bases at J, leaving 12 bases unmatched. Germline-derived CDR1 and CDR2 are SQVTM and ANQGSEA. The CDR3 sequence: CSFGDRGLGEQYF. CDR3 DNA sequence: TGCAGCTTCGGGGACAGGGGGCTTGGGGAGCAGTACTTC.

The CDR3 sequence: CASTDSRRSYEQYF. CDR3 coding DNA: TGTGCCAGCACTGACAGCCGGAGGTCCTACGAGCAGTACTTC. This chain joins TRBV28 and TRBJ2-7; possibly TRBD1 or TRBD2 for D (5 bases each). The germline V gene has CDR1 MDHEN and CDR2 SYDVKM. Between the trimmed V and J ends, which lost 7 bases and 1 base, there was a span of 14 bases. This CDR3 has 14 residues.

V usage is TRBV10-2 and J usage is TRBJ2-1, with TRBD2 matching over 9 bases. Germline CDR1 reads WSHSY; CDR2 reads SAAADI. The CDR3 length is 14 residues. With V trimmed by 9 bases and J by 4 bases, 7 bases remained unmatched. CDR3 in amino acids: CASTGGGVYNEQFF. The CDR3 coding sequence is TGCGCCAGTACAGGCGGGGGGGTATACAATGAGCAGTTCTTC.

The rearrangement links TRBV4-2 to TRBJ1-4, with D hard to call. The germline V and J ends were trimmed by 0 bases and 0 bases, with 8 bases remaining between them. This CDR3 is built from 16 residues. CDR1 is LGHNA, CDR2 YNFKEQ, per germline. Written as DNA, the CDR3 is TGTGCCAGCAGCCAAGAGCATGTGACAACTAATGAAAAACTGTTTTTT. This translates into CASSQEHVTTNEKLFF.

CDR3 region: CASRQDEAMYSEQYF. The CDR3 DNA is TGTGCCAGCAGACAAGATGAGGCCATGTATAGCGAGCAGTACTTC. This chain connects TRBV6-5 to TRBJ2-5; no firm D call. The J call may be mistaken, given a closer DNA end match to TRBJ2-7. This CDR3 contains 15 residues. Germline assignment: CDR1 MNHEY and CDR2 SVGAGI.

CDR3 coding DNA: TGTGCCAGCAGCCGTACTAGCGGGGGGCCCGGGGAGCTGTTTTTT. It yields the protein CASSRTSGGPGELFF. The chain combines TRBV6-2 or TRBV6-3 with TRBJ2-2; 12 bases align to TRBD2. Trimming at V came to 6 bases and at J to 6 bases, leaving 5 bases not matched to a gene. CDR1 MNHEY and CDR2 SVGEGT come from the germline V gene. The CDR3 runs 15 residues.